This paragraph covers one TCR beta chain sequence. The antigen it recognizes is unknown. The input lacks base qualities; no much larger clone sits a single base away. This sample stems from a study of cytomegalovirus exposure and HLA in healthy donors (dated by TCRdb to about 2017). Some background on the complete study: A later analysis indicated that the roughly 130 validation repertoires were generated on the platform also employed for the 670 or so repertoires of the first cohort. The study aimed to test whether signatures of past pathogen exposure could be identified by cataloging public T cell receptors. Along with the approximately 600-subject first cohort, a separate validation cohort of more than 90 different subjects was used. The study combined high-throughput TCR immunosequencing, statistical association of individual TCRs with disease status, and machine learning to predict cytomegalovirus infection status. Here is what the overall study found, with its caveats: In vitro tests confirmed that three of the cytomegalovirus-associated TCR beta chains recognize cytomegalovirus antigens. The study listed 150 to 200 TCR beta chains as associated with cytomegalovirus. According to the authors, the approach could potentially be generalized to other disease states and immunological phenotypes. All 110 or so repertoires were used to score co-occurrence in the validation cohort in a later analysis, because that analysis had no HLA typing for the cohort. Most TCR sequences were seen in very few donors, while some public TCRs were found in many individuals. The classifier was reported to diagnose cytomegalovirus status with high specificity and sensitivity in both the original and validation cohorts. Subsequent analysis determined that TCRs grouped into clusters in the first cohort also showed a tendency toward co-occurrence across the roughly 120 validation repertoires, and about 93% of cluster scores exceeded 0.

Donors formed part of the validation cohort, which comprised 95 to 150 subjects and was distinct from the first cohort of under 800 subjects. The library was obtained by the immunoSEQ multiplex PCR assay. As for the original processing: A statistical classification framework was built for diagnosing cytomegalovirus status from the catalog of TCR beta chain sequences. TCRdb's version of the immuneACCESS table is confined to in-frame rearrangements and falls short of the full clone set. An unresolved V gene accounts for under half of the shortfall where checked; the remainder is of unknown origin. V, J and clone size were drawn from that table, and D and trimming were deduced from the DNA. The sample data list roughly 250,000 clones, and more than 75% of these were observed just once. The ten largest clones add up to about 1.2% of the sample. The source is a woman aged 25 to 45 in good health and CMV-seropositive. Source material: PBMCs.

The DNA reads as follows: TGTGCCAGCAGCTTAGATGGGACTAGTGGTTTTAATGAGCAGTTCTTC. This encodes CASSLDGTSGFNEQFF. The sequence is built from TRBV7-9 and TRBJ2-1, and TRBD2 matches 8 of the central bases. The germline V gene (reference sequence) supplies CDR1 SEHNR and CDR2 FQNEAQ. From V the trimming removes 1 base and from J it removes 7 bases, while the gene matches leave 9 bases of the junction unaccounted for. There are 16 amino acids in the CDR3, from cysteine to phenylalanine inclusive. The CDR3 DNA has 48 bases and is translated from base 1.